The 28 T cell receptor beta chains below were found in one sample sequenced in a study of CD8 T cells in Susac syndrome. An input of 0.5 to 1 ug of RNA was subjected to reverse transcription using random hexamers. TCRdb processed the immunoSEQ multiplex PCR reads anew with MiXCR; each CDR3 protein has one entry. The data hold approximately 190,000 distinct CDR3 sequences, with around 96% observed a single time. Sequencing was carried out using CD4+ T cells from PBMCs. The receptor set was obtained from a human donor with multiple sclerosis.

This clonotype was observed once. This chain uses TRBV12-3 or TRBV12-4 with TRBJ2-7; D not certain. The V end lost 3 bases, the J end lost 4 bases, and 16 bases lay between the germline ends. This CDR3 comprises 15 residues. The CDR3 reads CASSFRQEMSYEQYF. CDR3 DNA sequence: TGTGCCAGCAGTTTTCGTCAGGAGATGAGTTACGAGCAGTACTTC.

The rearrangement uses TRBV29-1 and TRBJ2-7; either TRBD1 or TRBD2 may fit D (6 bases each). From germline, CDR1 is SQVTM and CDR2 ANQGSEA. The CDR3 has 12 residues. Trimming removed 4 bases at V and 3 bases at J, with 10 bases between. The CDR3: CSVGGAVYEQYF. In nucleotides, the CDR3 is TGCAGCGTTGGGGGGGCCGTCTACGAGCAGTACTTC.

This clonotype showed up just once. The CDR3 spells CAWSVRLGGIGEQYF. The CDR3 nucleotides are TGTGCCTGGAGTGTACGCTTAGGGGGGATAGGCGAGCAGTACTTC. The chain uses TRBV30 and TRBJ2-7; either TRBD1 or TRBD2 may supply D (6 bases each). The V gene lost 0 bases and the J gene lost 6 bases, with 18 bases spanning the gap. The CDR3 extends over 15 amino acids. The germline CDR1 and CDR2 sequences are GTSNPN and SVGIG (reference sequence).

CDR3 region: CASSFRGPNTEAFF. The CDR3 coding sequence is TGTGCCAGCAGCTTCAGGGGGCCGAACACTGAAGCTTTCTTT. The chain combines TRBV12-3 or TRBV12-4 with TRBJ1-1; 8 bases map to TRBD1. The CDR3 loop spans 14 amino acids. The ends lost 6 bases at V and 1 base at J; junction bases unmatched: 4.

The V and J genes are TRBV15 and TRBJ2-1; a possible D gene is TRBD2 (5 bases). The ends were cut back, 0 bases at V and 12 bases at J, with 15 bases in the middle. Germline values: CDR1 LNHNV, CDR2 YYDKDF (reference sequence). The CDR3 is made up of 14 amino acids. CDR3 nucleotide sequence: TGTGCCACCAGCAGAGATCGGGGTGCCGTCGTGCAGTTCTTC. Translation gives CATSRDRGAVVQFF.

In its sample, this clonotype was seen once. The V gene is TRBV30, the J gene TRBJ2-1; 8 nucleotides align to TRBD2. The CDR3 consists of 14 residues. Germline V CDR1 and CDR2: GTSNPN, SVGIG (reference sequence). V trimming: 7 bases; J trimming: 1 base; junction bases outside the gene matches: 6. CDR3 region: CASTREGSYNEQFF. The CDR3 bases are TGTGCCTCGACCCGGGAGGGATCCTACAATGAGCAGTTCTTC.

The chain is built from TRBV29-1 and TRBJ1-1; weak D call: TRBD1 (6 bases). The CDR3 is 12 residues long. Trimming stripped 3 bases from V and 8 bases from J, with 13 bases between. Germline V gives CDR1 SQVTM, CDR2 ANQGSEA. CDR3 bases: TGCAGCGTTGAGACTCTGGACAGAGAAGCTTTCTTT. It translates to CSVETLDREAFF.

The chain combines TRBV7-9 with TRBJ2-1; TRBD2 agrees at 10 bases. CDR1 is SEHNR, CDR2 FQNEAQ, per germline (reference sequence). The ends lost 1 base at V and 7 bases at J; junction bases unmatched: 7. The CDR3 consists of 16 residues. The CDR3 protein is CASSLGASGGTNEQFF. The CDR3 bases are TGTGCCAGCAGCTTAGGCGCTAGCGGGGGTACGAATGAGCAGTTCTTC.

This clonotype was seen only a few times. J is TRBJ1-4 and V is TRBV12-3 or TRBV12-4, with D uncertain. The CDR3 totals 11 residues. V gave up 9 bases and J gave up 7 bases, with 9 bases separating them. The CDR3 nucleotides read TGTGCCAGTAGTCTGCGTGAAAAACTGTTTTTT. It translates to CASSLREKLFF.

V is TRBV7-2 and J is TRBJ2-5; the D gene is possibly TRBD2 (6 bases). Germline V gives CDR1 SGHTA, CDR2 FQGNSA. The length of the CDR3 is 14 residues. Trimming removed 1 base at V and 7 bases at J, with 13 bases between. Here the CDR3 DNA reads TGTGCCAGCAGCTTAGGCCCTAGCGAGGGGACCCAGTACTTC. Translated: CASSLGPSEGTQYF. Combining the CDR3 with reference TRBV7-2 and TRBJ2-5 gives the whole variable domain GAGVSQSPSNKVTEKGKDVELRCDPISGHTALYWYRQSLGQGLEFLIYFQGNSAPDKSGLPSDRFSAERTGGSVSTLTIQRTQQEDSAVYLCASSLGPSEGTQYFGPGTRLLVL.

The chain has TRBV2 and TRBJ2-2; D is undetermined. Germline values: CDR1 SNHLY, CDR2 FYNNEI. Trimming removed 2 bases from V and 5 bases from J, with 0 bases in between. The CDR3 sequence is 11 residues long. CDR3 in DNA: TGTGCCAGCAGTGAAACCGGGGAGCTGTTTTTT. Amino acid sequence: CASSETGELFF.

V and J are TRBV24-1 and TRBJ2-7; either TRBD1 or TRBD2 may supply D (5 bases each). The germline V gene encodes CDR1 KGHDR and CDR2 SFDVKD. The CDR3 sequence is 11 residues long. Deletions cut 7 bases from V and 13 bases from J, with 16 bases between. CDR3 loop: CATSNARDLYF. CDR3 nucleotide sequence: TGTGCCACCAGCAATGCCCGGGACCTCTACTTC.

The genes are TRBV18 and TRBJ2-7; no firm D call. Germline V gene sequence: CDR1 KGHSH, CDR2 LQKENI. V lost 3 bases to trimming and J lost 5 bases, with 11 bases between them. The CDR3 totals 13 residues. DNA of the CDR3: TGTGCCAGCTCACCCCCCAATCTAGACGAGCAGTACTTC. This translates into CASSPPNLDEQYF.

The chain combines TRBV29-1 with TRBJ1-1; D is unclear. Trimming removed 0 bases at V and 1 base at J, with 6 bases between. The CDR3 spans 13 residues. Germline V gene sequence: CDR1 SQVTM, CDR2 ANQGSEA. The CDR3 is CSVEEDTNTEAFF. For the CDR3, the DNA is TGCAGCGTTGAAGAAGACACGAACACTGAAGCTTTCTTT. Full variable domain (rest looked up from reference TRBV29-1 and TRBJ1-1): SAVISQKPSRDICQRGTSLTIQCQVDSQVTMMFWYRQQPGQSLTLIATANQGSEATYESGFVIDKFPISRPNLTFSTLTVSNMSPEDSSIYLCSVEEDTNTEAFFGQGTRLTVV.

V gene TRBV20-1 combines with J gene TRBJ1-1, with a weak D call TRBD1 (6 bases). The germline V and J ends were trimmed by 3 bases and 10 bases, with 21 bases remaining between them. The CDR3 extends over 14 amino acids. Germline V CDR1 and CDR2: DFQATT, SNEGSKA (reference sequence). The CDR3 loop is CSASGPRPTGLAFF. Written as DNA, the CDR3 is TGCAGTGCTAGCGGCCCTAGACCTACAGGGTTAGCTTTCTTT.

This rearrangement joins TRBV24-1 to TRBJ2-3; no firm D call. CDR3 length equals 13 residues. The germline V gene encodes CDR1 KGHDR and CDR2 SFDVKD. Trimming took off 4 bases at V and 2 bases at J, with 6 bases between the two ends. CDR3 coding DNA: TGTGCCACCAGTGACCGGGCCACAGATACGCAGTATTTT. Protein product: CATSDRATDTQYF.

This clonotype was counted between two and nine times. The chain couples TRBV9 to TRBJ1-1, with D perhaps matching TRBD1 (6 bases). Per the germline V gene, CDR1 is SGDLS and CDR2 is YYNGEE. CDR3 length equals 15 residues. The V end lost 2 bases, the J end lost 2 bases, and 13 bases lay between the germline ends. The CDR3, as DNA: TGTGCCAGCAGCGTTCAAGGACAGCCAAACACTGAAGCTTTCTTT. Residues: CASSVQGQPNTEAFF.

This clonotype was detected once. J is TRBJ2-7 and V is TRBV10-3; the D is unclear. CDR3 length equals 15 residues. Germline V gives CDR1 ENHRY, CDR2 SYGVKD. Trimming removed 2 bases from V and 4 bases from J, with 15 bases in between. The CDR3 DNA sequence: TGTGCCATCAGTGAGCCTGGGATGACATTTTACGAGCAGTACTTC. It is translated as CAISEPGMTFYEQYF.

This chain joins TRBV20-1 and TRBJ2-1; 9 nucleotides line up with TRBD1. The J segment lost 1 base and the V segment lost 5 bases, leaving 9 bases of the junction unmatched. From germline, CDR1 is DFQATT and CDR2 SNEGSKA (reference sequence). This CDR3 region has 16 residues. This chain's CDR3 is CSAFSQGAQSYNEQFF. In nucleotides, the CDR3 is TGCAGTGCTTTCTCACAGGGGGCGCAGTCCTACAATGAGCAGTTCTTC.

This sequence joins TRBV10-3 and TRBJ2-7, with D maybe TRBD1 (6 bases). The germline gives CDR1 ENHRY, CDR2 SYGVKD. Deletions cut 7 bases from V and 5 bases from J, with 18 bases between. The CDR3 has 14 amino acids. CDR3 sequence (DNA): TGTGCCATCAAGGGGTGGGGGCAGGGCAACGAGCAGTACTTC. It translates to CAIKGWGQGNEQYF.

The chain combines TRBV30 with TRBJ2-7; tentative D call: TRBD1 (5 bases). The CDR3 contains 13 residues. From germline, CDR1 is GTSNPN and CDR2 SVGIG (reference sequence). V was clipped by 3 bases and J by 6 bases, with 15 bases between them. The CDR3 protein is CAWRPRAPFEQYF. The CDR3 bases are TGTGCCTGGAGGCCCAGGGCCCCCTTCGAGCAGTACTTC.

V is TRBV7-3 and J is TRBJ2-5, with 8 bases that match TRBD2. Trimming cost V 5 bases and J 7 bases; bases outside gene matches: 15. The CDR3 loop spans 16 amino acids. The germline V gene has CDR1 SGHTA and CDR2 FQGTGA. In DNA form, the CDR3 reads TGTGCCAGCAGCCCTAACCCAAGCGGGGGTATTGGGACCCAGTACTTC. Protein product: CASSPNPSGGIGTQYF.

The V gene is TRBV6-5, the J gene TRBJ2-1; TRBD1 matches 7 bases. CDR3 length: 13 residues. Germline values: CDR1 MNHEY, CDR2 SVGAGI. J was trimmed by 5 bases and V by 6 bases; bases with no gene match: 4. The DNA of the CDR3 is TGTGCCAGCAGCCAAACAGGGGACAATGAGCAGTTCTTC. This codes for CASSQTGDNEQFF.

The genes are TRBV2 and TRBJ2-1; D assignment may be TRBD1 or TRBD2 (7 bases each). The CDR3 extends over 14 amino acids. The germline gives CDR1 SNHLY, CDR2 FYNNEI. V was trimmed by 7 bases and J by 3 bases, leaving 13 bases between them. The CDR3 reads CASIQGTNYNEQFF. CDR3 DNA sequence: TGTGCCAGCATACAGGGGACTAACTACAATGAGCAGTTCTTC.

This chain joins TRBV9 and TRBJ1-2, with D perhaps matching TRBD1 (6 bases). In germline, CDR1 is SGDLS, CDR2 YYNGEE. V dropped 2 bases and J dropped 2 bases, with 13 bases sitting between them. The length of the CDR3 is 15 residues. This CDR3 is CASSVGGGENYGYTF. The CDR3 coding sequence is TGTGCCAGCAGCGTGGGTGGGGGCGAGAACTATGGCTACACCTTC.

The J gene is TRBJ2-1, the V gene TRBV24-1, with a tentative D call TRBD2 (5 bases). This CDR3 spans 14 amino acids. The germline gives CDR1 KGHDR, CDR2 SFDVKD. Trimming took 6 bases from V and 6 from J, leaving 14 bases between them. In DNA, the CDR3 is TGTGCCACCAGTCCAAGAGGGCGGACCAATGAGCAGTTCTTC. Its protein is CATSPRGRTNEQFF.

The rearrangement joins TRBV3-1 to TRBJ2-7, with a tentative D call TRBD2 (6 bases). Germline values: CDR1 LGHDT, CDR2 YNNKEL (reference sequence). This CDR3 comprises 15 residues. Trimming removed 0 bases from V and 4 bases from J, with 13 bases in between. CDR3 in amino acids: CASSQDRPGVYEQYF. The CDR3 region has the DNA TGTGCCAGCAGCCAAGATCGACCGGGGGTGTACGAGCAGTACTTC.

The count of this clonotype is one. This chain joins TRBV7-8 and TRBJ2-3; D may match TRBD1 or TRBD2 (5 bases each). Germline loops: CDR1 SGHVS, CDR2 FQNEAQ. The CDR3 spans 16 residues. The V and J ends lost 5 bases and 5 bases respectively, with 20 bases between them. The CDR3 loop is CASSPHRTSSGDTQYF. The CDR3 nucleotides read TGTGCCAGCAGCCCTCACAGGACGAGCAGCGGAGATACGCAGTATTTT.